This TCR beta chain emerged from a study of T-cell reconstitution after alpha-beta-depleted transplantation in children. Using unique molecular identifiers, the investigators prepared the TCRbeta library. TCRdb analysed the PCR reads with MiXCR anew, one entry per CDR3 protein. Among about 830,000 distinct CDR3 sequences listed, around 15% were seen once. General study findings and limits: Certain patients had high TCRbeta diversity at day 60, and it came from recipient T cells and thymic progenitors that survived.

A remark on this clonotype: Its antigen is as yet unknown.

V lost 8 bases and J lost 1, with 11 bases in between. This CDR3 has 13 amino acids. The sequenced sample was PBMCs, mostly from graft donor cells, obtained 360 days after TCRalphabeta/CD19-depleted stem cell transplant. The V gene is TRBV12-3 or TRBV12-4, the J gene TRBJ2-5; D might be TRBD1 or TRBD2, each matching 5 bases. The source is a male patient younger than 18 who had a stem cell transplant for acute lymphoblastic leukemia, so the T cells may come from the graft donor. The CDR3 DNA reads as TGTGCCAGCGGCACCGGGGCCCAAGAGACCCAGTACTTC. This codes for CASGTGAQETQYF.